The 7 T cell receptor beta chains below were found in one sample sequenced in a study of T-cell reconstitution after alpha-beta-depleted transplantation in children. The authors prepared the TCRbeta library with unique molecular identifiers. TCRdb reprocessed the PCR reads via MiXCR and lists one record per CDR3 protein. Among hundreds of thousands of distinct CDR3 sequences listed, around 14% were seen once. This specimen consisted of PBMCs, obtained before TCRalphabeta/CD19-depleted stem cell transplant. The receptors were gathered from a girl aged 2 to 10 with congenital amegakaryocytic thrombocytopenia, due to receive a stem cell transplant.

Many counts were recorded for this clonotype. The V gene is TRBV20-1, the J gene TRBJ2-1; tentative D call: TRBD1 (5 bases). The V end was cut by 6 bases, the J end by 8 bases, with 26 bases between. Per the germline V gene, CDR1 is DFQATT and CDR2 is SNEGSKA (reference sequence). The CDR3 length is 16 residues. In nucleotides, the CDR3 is TGCAGTGCCAGTCCAATAAATGGTTGGGGCGCGGATGAGCAGTTCTTC. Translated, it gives CSASPINGWGADEQFF.

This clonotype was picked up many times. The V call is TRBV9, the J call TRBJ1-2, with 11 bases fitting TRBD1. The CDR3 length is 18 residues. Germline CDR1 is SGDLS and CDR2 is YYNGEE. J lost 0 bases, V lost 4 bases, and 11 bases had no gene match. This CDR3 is CASSPRPGTGGTNYGYTF. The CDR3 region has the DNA TGTGCCAGCAGCCCCCGTCCCGGGACAGGGGGGACTAACTATGGCTACACCTTC.

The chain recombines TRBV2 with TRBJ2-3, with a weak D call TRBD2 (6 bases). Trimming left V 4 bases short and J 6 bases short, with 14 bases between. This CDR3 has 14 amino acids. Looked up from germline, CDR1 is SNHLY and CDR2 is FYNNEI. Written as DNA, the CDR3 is TGTGCCAGCAGTGGAACTAGCTCACAGGATACGCAGTATTTT. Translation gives CASSGTSSQDTQYF. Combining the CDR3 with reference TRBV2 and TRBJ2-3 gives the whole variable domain EPEVTQTPSHQVTQMGQEVILRCVPISNHLYFYWYRQILGQKVEFLVSFYNNEISEKSEIFDDQFSVERPDGSNFTLKIRSTKLEDSAMYFCASSGTSSQDTQYFGPGTRLTVL.

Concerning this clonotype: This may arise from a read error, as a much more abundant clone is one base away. The CDR3 DNA reads as TGCGCCAGCAGCCAAGAATTCTTCGCGGCAGGGAACACCGGGGAGCTGTTTTTT. Residues: CASSQEFFAAGNTGELFF. This rearrangement joins TRBV4-1 to TRBJ2-2; D ambiguous. This CDR3 has 18 residues. CDR1 MGHRA and CDR2 YSYEKL come from the germline V gene. With 0 bases removed from V and 1 base from J, the gap between germline ends came to 15 bases.

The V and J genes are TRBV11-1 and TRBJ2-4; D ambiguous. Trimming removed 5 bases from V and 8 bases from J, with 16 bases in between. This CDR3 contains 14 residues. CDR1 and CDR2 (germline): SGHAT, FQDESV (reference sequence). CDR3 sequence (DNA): TGTGCCAGCAGCCCCCCCGTGCCCTCGGACATTCAGTACTTC. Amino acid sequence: CASSPPVPSDIQYF.

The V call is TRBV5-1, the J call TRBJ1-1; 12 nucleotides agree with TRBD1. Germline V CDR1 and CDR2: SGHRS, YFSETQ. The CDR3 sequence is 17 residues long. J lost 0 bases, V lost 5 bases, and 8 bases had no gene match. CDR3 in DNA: TGCGCCAGCAGTGATGGGACAGGGGGCGTCATGAACACTGAAGCTTTCTTT. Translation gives CASSDGTGGVMNTEAFF.

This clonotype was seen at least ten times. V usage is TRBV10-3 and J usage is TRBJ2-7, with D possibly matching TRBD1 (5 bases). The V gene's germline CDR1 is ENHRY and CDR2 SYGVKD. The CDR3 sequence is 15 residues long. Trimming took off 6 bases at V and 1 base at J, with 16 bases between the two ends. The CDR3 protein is CAIRKDRSNSYEQYF. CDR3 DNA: TGTGCCATCAGAAAAGACAGATCTAATTCCTACGAGCAGTACTTC.